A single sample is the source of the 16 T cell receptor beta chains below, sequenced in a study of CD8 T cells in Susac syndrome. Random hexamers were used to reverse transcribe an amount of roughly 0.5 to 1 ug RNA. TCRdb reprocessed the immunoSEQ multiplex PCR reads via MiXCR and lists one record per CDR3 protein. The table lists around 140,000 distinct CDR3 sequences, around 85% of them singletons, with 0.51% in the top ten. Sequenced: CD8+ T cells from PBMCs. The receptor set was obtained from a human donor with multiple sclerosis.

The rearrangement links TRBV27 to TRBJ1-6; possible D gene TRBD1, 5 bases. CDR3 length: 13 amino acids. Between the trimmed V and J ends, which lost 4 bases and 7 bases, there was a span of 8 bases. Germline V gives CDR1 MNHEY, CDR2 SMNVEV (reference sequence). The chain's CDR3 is CASSYYRNSPLHF. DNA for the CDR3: TGTGCCAGCAGTTATTACAGGAATTCACCCCTCCACTTT.

CDR3 in DNA: TGTGCCAGCAGTTTGGGACTAGCGAGCGAGCAGTTCTTC. Its translation: CASSLGLASEQFF. The J gene is TRBJ2-1, the V gene TRBV28; 10 positions match TRBD2. Germline values: CDR1 MDHEN, CDR2 SYDVKM. Trimming cost V 3 bases and J 10 bases; bases outside gene matches: 3. The CDR3 totals 13 residues.

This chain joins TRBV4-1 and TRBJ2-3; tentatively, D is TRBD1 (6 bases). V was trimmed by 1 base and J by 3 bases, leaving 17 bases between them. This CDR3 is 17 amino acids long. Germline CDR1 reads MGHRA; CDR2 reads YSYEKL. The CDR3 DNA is TGCGCCAGCAGCCAAGGTTGGGGGCAGGGGTTAACAGATACGCAGTATTTT. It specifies CASSQGWGQGLTDTQYF.

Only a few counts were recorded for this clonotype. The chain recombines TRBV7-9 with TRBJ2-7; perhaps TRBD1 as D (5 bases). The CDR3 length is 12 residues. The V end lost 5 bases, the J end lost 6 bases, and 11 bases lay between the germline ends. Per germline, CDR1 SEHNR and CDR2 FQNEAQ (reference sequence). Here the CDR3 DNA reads TGTGCCAGCAGCCCACAGGTTACCGAGCAGTACTTC. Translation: CASSPQVTEQYF.

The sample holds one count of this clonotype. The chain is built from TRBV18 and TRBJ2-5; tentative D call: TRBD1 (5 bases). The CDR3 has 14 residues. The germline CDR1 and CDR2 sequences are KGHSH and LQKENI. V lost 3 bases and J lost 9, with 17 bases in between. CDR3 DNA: TGTGCCAGCTCACCGGACCCCCAGGGTATGGCCCAGTACTTC. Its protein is CASSPDPQGMAQYF.

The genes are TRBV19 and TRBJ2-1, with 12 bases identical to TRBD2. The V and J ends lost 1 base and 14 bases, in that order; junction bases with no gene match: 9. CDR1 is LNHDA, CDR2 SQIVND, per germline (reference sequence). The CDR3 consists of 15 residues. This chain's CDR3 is CASSIGSSGRAEKFF. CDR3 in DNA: TGTGCCAGTAGTATAGGGTCTAGCGGGAGGGCCGAAAAGTTCTTC.

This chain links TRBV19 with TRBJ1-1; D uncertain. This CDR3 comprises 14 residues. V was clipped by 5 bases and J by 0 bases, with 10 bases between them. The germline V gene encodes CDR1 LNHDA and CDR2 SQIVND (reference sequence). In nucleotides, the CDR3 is TGTGCCAGTAGTCGAGCTCCTATGAACACTGAAGCTTTCTTT. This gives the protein CASSRAPMNTEAFF. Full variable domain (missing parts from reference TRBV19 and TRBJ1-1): DGGITQSPKYLFRKEGQNVTLSCEQNLNHDAMYWYRQDPGQGLRLIYYSQIVNDFQKGDIAEGYSVSREKKESFPLTVTSAQKNPTAFYLCASSRAPMNTEAFFGQGTRLTVV.

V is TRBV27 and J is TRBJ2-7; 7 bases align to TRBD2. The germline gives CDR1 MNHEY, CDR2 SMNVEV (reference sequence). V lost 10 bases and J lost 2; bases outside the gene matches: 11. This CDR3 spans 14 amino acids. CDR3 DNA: TGTGCCACCTTAGCCCAGGCGGGAGCCTACGAGCAGTACTTC. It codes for CATLAQAGAYEQYF.

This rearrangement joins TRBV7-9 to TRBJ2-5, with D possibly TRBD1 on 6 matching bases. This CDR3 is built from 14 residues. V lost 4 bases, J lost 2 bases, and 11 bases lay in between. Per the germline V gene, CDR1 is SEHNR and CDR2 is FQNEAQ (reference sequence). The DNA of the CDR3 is TGTGCCAGCAGCTCCCTTGGACAGCAAGAGACCCAGTACTTC. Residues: CASSSLGQQETQYF.

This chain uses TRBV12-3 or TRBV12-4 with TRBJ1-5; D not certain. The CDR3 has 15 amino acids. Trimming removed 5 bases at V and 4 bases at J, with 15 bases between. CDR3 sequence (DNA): TGTGCCAGCAGTGCCTGGGCAGATGAGAATCAGCCCCAGCATTTT. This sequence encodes CASSAWADENQPQHF.

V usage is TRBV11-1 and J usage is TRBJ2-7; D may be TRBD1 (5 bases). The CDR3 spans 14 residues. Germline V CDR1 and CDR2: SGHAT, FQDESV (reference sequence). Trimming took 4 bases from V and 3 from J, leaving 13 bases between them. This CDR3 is CASSSVQEGYEQYF. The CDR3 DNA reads TGTGCCAGCAGCTCCGTACAGGAAGGCTACGAGCAGTACTTC.

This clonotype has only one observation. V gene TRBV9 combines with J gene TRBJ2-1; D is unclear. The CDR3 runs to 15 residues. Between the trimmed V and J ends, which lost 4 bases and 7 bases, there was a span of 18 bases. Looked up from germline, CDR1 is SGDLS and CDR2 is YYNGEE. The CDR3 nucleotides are TGTGCCAGCAGCCCTCCGGGCCGCGCCGGGAATGAGCAGTTCTTC. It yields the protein CASSPPGRAGNEQFF. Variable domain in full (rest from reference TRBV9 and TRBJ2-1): DSGVTQTPKHLITATGQRVTLRCSPRSGDLSVYWYQQSLDQGLQFLIQYYNGEERAKGNILERFSAQQFPDLHSELNLSSLELGDSALYFCASSPPGRAGNEQFFGPGTRLTVL.

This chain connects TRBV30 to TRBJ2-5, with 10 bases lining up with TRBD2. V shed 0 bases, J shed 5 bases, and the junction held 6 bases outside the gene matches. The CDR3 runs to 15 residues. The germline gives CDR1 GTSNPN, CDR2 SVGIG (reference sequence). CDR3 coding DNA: TGTGCCTGGAGTGTGGGGACTAGCGCTGGGGAGACCCAGTACTTC. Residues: CAWSVGTSAGETQYF.

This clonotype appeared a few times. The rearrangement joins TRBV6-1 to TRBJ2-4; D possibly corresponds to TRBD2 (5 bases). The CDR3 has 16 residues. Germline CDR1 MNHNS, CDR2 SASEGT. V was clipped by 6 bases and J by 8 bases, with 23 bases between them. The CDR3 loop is CASSLRVRPVGDIQYF. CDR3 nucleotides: TGTGCCAGCAGCCTACGGGTCAGGCCGGTGGGAGACATTCAGTACTTC.

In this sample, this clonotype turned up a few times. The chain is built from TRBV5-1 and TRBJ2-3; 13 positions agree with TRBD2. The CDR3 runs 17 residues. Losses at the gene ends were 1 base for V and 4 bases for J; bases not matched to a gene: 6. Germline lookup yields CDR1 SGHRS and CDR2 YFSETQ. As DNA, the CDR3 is TGCGCCAGCAGCTTGCCAACTAGCGGGGGGGGCCCAGATACGCAGTATTTT. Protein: CASSLPTSGGGPDTQYF.

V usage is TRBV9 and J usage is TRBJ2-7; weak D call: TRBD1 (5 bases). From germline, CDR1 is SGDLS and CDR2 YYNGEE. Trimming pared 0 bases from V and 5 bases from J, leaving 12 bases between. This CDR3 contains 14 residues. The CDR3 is CASSVGQGFDEQYF. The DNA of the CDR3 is TGTGCCAGCAGCGTAGGTCAGGGTTTCGACGAGCAGTACTTC. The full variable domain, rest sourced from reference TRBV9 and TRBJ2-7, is DSGVTQTPKHLITATGQRVTLRCSPRSGDLSVYWYQQSLDQGLQFLIQYYNGEERAKGNILERFSAQQFPDLHSELNLSSLELGDSALYFCASSVGQGFDEQYFGPGTRLTVT.